This T cell receptor beta chain was recorded in a study of cytomegalovirus exposure and HLA in healthy donors. This clone has a single count. No antigen is known for it. Trimming stripped 0 bases from V and 2 bases from J, with 10 bases between. The CDR3 is 16 amino acids. Per germline, CDR1 LGHNA and CDR2 YNFKEQ. PCR was performed using 60 Vbeta and 13 Jbeta primers. Method: immunoSEQ multiplex PCR; TCRdb's copy keeps in-frame clones and lacks some. In the table there are around 160,000 clones, 77% of which are singletons. General study points: Presence/absence analyses assumed roughly uniform sequencing depth across donors, which may not hold. Rare TCR sequences dominated, though some public TCRs recurred in many donors.

The sequence was collected from a male donor in good health and CMV-seropositive. The chain carries TRBV4-2 and TRBJ2-2; D uncertain. The sequencing sample was made of PBMCs. For the CDR3, the DNA is TGTGCCAGCAGCCAAGATCTGAGATACAACACCGGGGAGCTGTTTTTT. Protein sequence: CASSQDLRYNTGELFF.